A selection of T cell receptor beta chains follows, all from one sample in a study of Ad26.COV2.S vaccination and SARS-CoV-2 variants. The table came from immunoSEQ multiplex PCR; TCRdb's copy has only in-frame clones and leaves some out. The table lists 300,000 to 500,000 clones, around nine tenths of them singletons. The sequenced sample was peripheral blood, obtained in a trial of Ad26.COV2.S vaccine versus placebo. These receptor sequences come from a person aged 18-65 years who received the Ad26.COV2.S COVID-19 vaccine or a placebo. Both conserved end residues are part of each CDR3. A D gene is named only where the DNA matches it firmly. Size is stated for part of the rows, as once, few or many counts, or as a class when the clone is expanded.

CDR3nt: TGTGCCAGCAGCTTAGGGGACAGCTACGAGCAGTACTTC
CDR3aa: CASSLGDSYEQYF
len: 13
d_gene: TRBD1
abundance: .
j_gene: TRBJ2-7
v_gene: TRBV7-2

CDR3nt: TGTGCCAGTAGGGACAGGGCGGTCACCGGGGAGCTGTTTTTT
CDR3aa: CASRDRAVTGELFF
len: 14
d_gene: TRBD1
abundance: .
j_gene: TRBJ2-2
v_gene: TRBV19

CDR3nt: TGTGCCAGCAGTTACGTCAACACCGGGGAGCTGTTTTTT
CDR3aa: CASSYVNTGELFF
len: 13
d_gene: .
abundance: .
j_gene: TRBJ2-2
v_gene: TRBV6-2/TRBV6-3

CDR3nt: TGTGCCAGCAGCGTCCTCCGGGGGACAGAAAAAGTTAGCAATCAGCCCCAGCATTTT
CDR3aa: CASSVLRGTEKVSNQPQHF
len: 19
d_gene: TRBD1
abundance: .
j_gene: TRBJ1-5
v_gene: TRBV9

CDR3nt: TGTGCCAGCACCCTCCGGACGAGCGGGGGCTCTAATGAGCAGTTCTTC
CDR3aa: CASTLRTSGGSNEQFF
len: 16
d_gene: TRBD2
abundance: .
j_gene: TRBJ2-1
v_gene: TRBV7-8

CDR3nt: TGTGCCACCAAACCGGGACTTGGAACCTACGAGCAGTACTTC
CDR3aa: CATKPGLGTYEQYF
len: 14
d_gene: .
abundance: .
j_gene: TRBJ2-7
v_gene: TRBV19

CDR3nt: TGCGCCAGCGGCCAGGGCAACCACCAAGAGACCCAGTACTTC
CDR3aa: CASGQGNHQETQYF
len: 14
d_gene: .
abundance: .
j_gene: TRBJ2-5
v_gene: TRBV4-3

CDR3nt: TGTGCCAGCAGTGAAGACCTAGCGGGGGACGGAGATACGCAGTATTTT
CDR3aa: CASSEDLAGDGDTQYF
len: 16
d_gene: TRBD2
abundance: .
j_gene: TRBJ2-3
v_gene: TRBV6-1

CDR3nt: TGTGCCAGCAGCGACAACGGACAGTTGTATAGCAATCAGCCCCAGCATTTT
CDR3aa: CASSDNGQLYSNQPQHF
len: 17
d_gene: .
abundance: few
j_gene: TRBJ1-5
v_gene: TRBV2

CDR3nt: TGTGCCAGCAGCGTAGAGACGACGGGATACTCTGGAAACACCATATATTTT
CDR3aa: CASSVETTGYSGNTIYF
len: 17
d_gene: .
abundance: .
j_gene: TRBJ1-3
v_gene: TRBV9

CDR3nt: TGTGCCACCTACCACCGGGTGAACTACGAGCAGTACTTC
CDR3aa: CATYHRVNYEQYF
len: 13
d_gene: .
abundance: .
j_gene: TRBJ2-7
v_gene: TRBV24-1

CDR3nt: TGTGCCAGCGGGGGGGAGGCGACCCAGTACTTC
CDR3aa: CASGGEATQYF
len: 11
d_gene: TRBD2
abundance: .
j_gene: TRBJ2-5
v_gene: TRBV2

CDR3nt: TGTGCCAGCAGTAGCAGACAGAATAGCAATCAGCCCCAGCATTTT
CDR3aa: CASSSRQNSNQPQHF
len: 15
d_gene: .
abundance: .
j_gene: TRBJ1-5
v_gene: TRBV2

CDR3nt: TGCGCCAGCAGCTTGGATGACACCGGGGAGCTGTTTTTT
CDR3aa: CASSLDDTGELFF
len: 13
d_gene: .
abundance: .
j_gene: TRBJ2-2
v_gene: TRBV5-1

CDR3nt: TGTGCCAGTAGTGACAGGGGTCGAGGCTACACCTTC
CDR3aa: CASSDRGRGYTF
len: 12
d_gene: TRBD1
abundance: .
j_gene: TRBJ1-2
v_gene: TRBV19

CDR3nt: TGTGCCAGCAGCAAAGCCGCGGGGGGGAACAATCAGCCCCAGCATTTT
CDR3aa: CASSKAAGGNNQPQHF
len: 16
d_gene: .
abundance: .
j_gene: TRBJ1-5
v_gene: TRBV21-1

CDR3nt: TGTGCCACCAGCAGAGAGGGGAGACCGTCTGGGGCCAACGTCCTGACTTTC
CDR3aa: CATSREGRPSGANVLTF
len: 17
d_gene: .
abundance: .
j_gene: TRBJ2-6
v_gene: TRBV15

CDR3nt: TGCGCCAGCAGCCCGACAGCAACTAATGAAAAACTGTTTTTT
CDR3aa: CASSPTATNEKLFF
len: 14
d_gene: .
abundance: .
j_gene: TRBJ1-4
v_gene: TRBV5-1

CDR3nt: TGTGCCAGCAGTTACGGGCCGGGGCCGAACACCGGGGAGCTGTTTTTT
CDR3aa: CASSYGPGPNTGELFF
len: 16
d_gene: .
abundance: .
j_gene: TRBJ2-2
v_gene: TRBV6-2/TRBV6-3

CDR3nt: TGTGCCAGCAGCCTAAAAGATACGCAGTATTTT
CDR3aa: CASSLKDTQYF
len: 11
d_gene: .
abundance: few
j_gene: TRBJ2-3
v_gene: TRBV3-1/TRBV3-2

CDR3nt: TGCGCCAGCAGTAATCCGGCAGGGGAAACAGATACGCAGTATTTT
CDR3aa: CASSNPAGETDTQYF
len: 15
d_gene: .
abundance: .
j_gene: TRBJ2-3
v_gene: TRBV5-1

CDR3nt: TGTGCCAGCAGTGCGGGACTCTTGTACCAAGAGACCCAGTACTTC
CDR3aa: CASSAGLLYQETQYF
len: 15
d_gene: .
abundance: .
j_gene: TRBJ2-5
v_gene: TRBV5-6

CDR3nt: TGTGCCAGCAGCGACGTCAGGACAGGGGGCGAGCAGTACTTC
CDR3aa: CASSDVRTGGEQYF
len: 14
d_gene: TRBD1
abundance: .
j_gene: TRBJ2-7
v_gene: TRBV2

CDR3nt: TGTGCCACCAACGACCGGGACAGGAGGTCAGATACGCAGTATTTT
CDR3aa: CATNDRDRRSDTQYF
len: 15
d_gene: TRBD1
abundance: .
j_gene: TRBJ2-3
v_gene: TRBV15

CDR3nt: TGTGCCAGCAGTATGAGCACTGAAGCTTTCTTT
CDR3aa: CASSMSTEAFF
len: 11
d_gene: .
abundance: .
j_gene: TRBJ1-1
v_gene: TRBV6-2/TRBV6-3

CDR3nt: TGTGCCAGCAGCCCCGACAGGACCTTGGGCTATGGCTACACCTTC
CDR3aa: CASSPDRTLGYGYTF
len: 15
d_gene: .
abundance: .
j_gene: TRBJ1-2
v_gene: TRBV11-2

CDR3nt: TGTGCCAGCAGCCAAGTGGCAGGAGGACCGAACACCGGGGAGCTGTTTTTT
CDR3aa: CASSQVAGGPNTGELFF
len: 17
d_gene: .
abundance: once
j_gene: TRBJ2-2
v_gene: TRBV4-2

CDR3nt: TGTGCCAGCAGTTTAATGAGCAATCAGCCCCAGCATTTT
CDR3aa: CASSLMSNQPQHF
len: 13
d_gene: .
abundance: few
j_gene: TRBJ1-5
v_gene: TRBV27

CDR3nt: TGTGCCAGTAACCCGACCGGGACAGGGGTCTATGGCTACACCTTC
CDR3aa: CASNPTGTGVYGYTF
len: 15
d_gene: TRBD1
abundance: .
j_gene: TRBJ1-2
v_gene: TRBV19

CDR3nt: TGTGCCACCAGCAGAGATAGGGGCGGGGGAAACACCATATATTTT
CDR3aa: CATSRDRGGGNTIYF
len: 15
d_gene: .
abundance: .
j_gene: TRBJ1-3
v_gene: TRBV15

CDR3nt: TGCAGTGCGAGTCCACTCCGGGCCCTAGGAGAACCCCTCCACTTT
CDR3aa: CSASPLRALGEPLHF
len: 15
d_gene: .
abundance: .
j_gene: TRBJ1-6
v_gene: TRBV20-1

CDR3nt: TGTGCCAGCAGCCCCGGGACTAGCTGGACAGATACGCAGTATTTT
CDR3aa: CASSPGTSWTDTQYF
len: 15
d_gene: TRBD2
abundance: .
j_gene: TRBJ2-3
v_gene: TRBV11-2

CDR3nt: TGTGCCAGCAGCTTACAGGGGGCCCTCAACACTGAAGCTTTCTTT
CDR3aa: CASSLQGALNTEAFF
len: 15
d_gene: TRBD1
abundance: few
j_gene: TRBJ1-1
v_gene: TRBV7-9

CDR3nt: TGTGCCACCAGTGATGCAGGACCGAACACTGAAGCTTTCTTT
CDR3aa: CATSDAGPNTEAFF
len: 14
d_gene: .
abundance: .
j_gene: TRBJ1-1
v_gene: TRBV24-1

CDR3nt: TGTGCCAGCAGCTTAGCGGGGGGTGGGGTGAACAATGAGCAGTTCTTC
CDR3aa: CASSLAGGGVNNEQFF
len: 16
d_gene: .
abundance: .
j_gene: TRBJ2-1
v_gene: TRBV7-2

CDR3nt: TGTGCCAGCAGCTTCACAGGGGGCACAGATACGCAGTATTTT
CDR3aa: CASSFTGGTDTQYF
len: 14
d_gene: TRBD1
abundance: .
j_gene: TRBJ2-3
v_gene: TRBV7-9

CDR3nt: TGTGCCAGCAGTGAAGGGTACACGGGCCGGGAAAAACTGTTTTTT
CDR3aa: CASSEGYTGREKLFF
len: 15
d_gene: .
abundance: .
j_gene: TRBJ1-4
v_gene: TRBV6-1

CDR3nt: TGTGCCAGCAGTGATACGCACCAAGAGACCCAGTACTTC
CDR3aa: CASSDTHQETQYF
len: 13
d_gene: .
abundance: .
j_gene: TRBJ2-5
v_gene: TRBV2

CDR3nt: TGTGCCAGCAGCTTAGGCGGGACGGGTTTCACTGAAGCTTTCTTT
CDR3aa: CASSLGGTGFTEAFF
len: 15
d_gene: .
abundance: many
j_gene: TRBJ1-1
v_gene: TRBV7-8

CDR3nt: TGTGCCATCAGTGAGTACTGGACAGGGGTGAGCAATCAGCCCCAGCATTTT
CDR3aa: CAISEYWTGVSNQPQHF
len: 17
d_gene: TRBD1
abundance: .
j_gene: TRBJ1-5
v_gene: TRBV10-3

CDR3nt: TGTGCCAGCCGTCCAAAACAGGGCTCCTACGAGCAGTACTTC
CDR3aa: CASRPKQGSYEQYF
len: 14
d_gene: .
abundance: .
j_gene: TRBJ2-7
v_gene: TRBV5-5

CDR3nt: TGTGCCAGCAGTTACTCGGGGATTAGCTCTGGAAACACCATATATTTT
CDR3aa: CASSYSGISSGNTIYF
len: 16
d_gene: .
abundance: .
j_gene: TRBJ1-3
v_gene: TRBV6-5

CDR3nt: TGTGCCAGCAGCGGGGGAGGACAGGGCCGAGATGGCTACACCTTC
CDR3aa: CASSGGGQGRDGYTF
len: 15
d_gene: TRBD1
abundance: few
j_gene: TRBJ1-2
v_gene: TRBV5-4

CDR3nt: TGTGCCTGGAGTGTGGGGGGGGTCACAGATACGCAGTATTTT
CDR3aa: CAWSVGGVTDTQYF
len: 14
d_gene: TRBD2
abundance: .
j_gene: TRBJ2-3
v_gene: TRBV30

CDR3nt: TGCGCCAGCAGGACCCCGGGACTAGAGAACACTGAAGCTTTCTTT
CDR3aa: CASRTPGLENTEAFF
len: 15
d_gene: .
abundance: .
j_gene: TRBJ1-1
v_gene: TRBV5-1

CDR3nt: TGTGCCAGCAGGGACCCGGGACGTCAAGAGACCCAGTACTTC
CDR3aa: CASRDPGRQETQYF
len: 14
d_gene: .
abundance: .
j_gene: TRBJ2-5
v_gene: TRBV6-5

CDR3nt: TGTGCCAGCAGCTTAGTAAATGAGCAGTTCTTC
CDR3aa: CASSLVNEQFF
len: 11
d_gene: .
abundance: .
j_gene: TRBJ2-1
v_gene: TRBV7-8

CDR3nt: TGTGCCAGCAGCCCCGGCACAGATACGCAGTATTTT
CDR3aa: CASSPGTDTQYF
len: 12
d_gene: .
abundance: once
j_gene: TRBJ2-3
v_gene: TRBV11-2

CDR3nt: TGTGCCAGCAGCGAGGGGACAGGGAAGACGTACGAGCAGTACTTC
CDR3aa: CASSEGTGKTYEQYF
len: 15
d_gene: TRBD1
abundance: .
j_gene: TRBJ2-7
v_gene: TRBV7-9

CDR3nt: TGTGCCAGCAGCCGAGGTTCCGGGGCCTCTAATTCACCCCTCCACTTT
CDR3aa: CASSRGSGASNSPLHF
len: 16
d_gene: .
abundance: few
j_gene: TRBJ1-6
v_gene: TRBV7-9

CDR3nt: TGCGCCAGTCGGAACACCATATATTTT
CDR3aa: CASRNTIYF
len: 9
d_gene: .
abundance: .
j_gene: TRBJ1-3
v_gene: TRBV5-1

CDR3nt: TGCAGTGCTAGGCCCTCTTATACGCAGTATTTT
CDR3aa: CSARPSYTQYF
len: 11
d_gene: .
abundance: once
j_gene: TRBJ2-3
v_gene: TRBV20-1

CDR3nt: TGTGTCAGAAGCTTAGGCGGGCGGCAGGGTAACTATGGCTACACCTTC
CDR3aa: CVRSLGGRQGNYGYTF
len: 16
d_gene: .
abundance: .
j_gene: TRBJ1-2
v_gene: TRBV7-5

CDR3nt: TGTGCCAGCAGTGATGCAGGGCGGTACGAGCAGTACTTC
CDR3aa: CASSDAGRYEQYF
len: 13
d_gene: .
abundance: .
j_gene: TRBJ2-7
v_gene: TRBV2

CDR3nt: TGTGCCAGCAGTGCCGGCCAGATCGGGTCTGGAAACACCATATATTTT
CDR3aa: CASSAGQIGSGNTIYF
len: 16
d_gene: .
abundance: .
j_gene: TRBJ1-3
v_gene: TRBV6-1

CDR3nt: TGCGCCAGCAGTGAGGGAGCAACTAATGAAAAACTGTTTTTT
CDR3aa: CASSEGATNEKLFF
len: 14
d_gene: .
abundance: .
j_gene: TRBJ1-4
v_gene: TRBV10-1

CDR3nt: TGTGCCAGCAGCCGGGGCTCGGGACAGAGCACAGATACGCAGTATTTT
CDR3aa: CASSRGSGQSTDTQYF
len: 16
d_gene: TRBD1
abundance: .
j_gene: TRBJ2-3
v_gene: TRBV3-1/TRBV3-2

CDR3nt: TGTGCCAGCAGGGCCATAGAGACCCAGTACTTC
CDR3aa: CASRAIETQYF
len: 11
d_gene: .
abundance: .
j_gene: TRBJ2-5
v_gene: TRBV6-5

CDR3nt: TGTGCCAGCAGCTTCCAGTTGGACCAGAAAAAACTGTTTTTT
CDR3aa: CASSFQLDQKKLFF
len: 14
d_gene: .
abundance: .
j_gene: TRBJ1-4
v_gene: TRBV5-8

CDR3nt: TGCGCCAGCAGCCAAGAAAGAGGGACAGGGGGGAATGAGCAGTTCTTC
CDR3aa: CASSQERGTGGNEQFF
len: 16
d_gene: TRBD1
abundance: .
j_gene: TRBJ2-1
v_gene: TRBV4-3